What follows are 32 T cell receptor beta chains derived from one specimen sequenced in a study of cytomegalovirus exposure and HLA in healthy donors. The PCR employed 60 Vbeta primers together with 13 Jbeta primers. Some clones are missing from TCRdb's copy, which holds only in-frame ones; the method was immunoSEQ multiplex PCR. The table shows 220,000 or so clones, with 70% to 85% occurring only once. Sample: PBMCs. These receptors came from a male donor in good health and CMV-seronegative.

In DNA, the CDR3 is TGTGCCAGCTCCGCGGTCACTGAAGCTTTCTTT. Its translation is CASSAVTEAFF. The rearrangement uses TRBV18 and TRBJ1-1; D is unclear. This CDR3 is built from 11 residues. Trimming removed 6 bases at V and 4 bases at J, with 6 bases between. Germline-derived CDR1 and CDR2 are KGHSH and LQKENI.

This chain links TRBV7-9 with TRBJ2-3, with 9 positions matching TRBD2. With V trimmed by 2 bases and J by 4 bases, 10 bases remained unmatched. Germline V gene lookup returns CDR1 SEHNR and CDR2 FQNEAQ (reference sequence). CDR3 length: 17 amino acids. The CDR3 region is CASSLRGGGRAADTQYF. The CDR3 coding sequence is TGTGCCAGCAGCTTAAGGGGGGGCGGGAGGGCCGCAGATACGCAGTATTTT. Using reference TRBV7-9 and TRBJ2-3 for the parts outside the CDR3, the full variable domain is DTGVSQNPRHKITKRGQNVTFRCDPISEHNRLYWYRQTLGQGPEFLTYFQNEAQLEKSRLLSDRFSAERPKGSFSTLEIQRTEQGDSAMYLCASSLRGGGRAADTQYFGPGTRLTVL.

The rearrangement links TRBV18 to TRBJ2-7, with 7 bases lining up with TRBD2. Trimming at V came to 5 bases and at J to 3 bases, leaving 10 bases not matched to a gene. The CDR3 has 15 amino acids. Germline CDR1 is KGHSH and CDR2 is LQKENI. The CDR3: CASSNPGTNNYEQYF. In DNA, the CDR3 is TGTGCCAGCTCAAACCCCGGGACTAACAACTACGAGCAGTACTTC.

The rearrangement uses TRBV6-6 and TRBJ2-3; TRBD2 matches 14 bases. J gave up 9 bases and V 5 bases, and 7 bases lay outside the gene matches. Per germline, CDR1 MNHNY and CDR2 SVGAGI (reference sequence). This CDR3 comprises 15 residues. The CDR3 region has the DNA TGTGCCAGCAGTACCGGGACTAGCGGGAGAAAGACGCAGTATTTT. Its translation is CASSTGTSGRKTQYF.

V is TRBV10-3 and J is TRBJ2-5; the match to TRBD1 covers 12 bases. This CDR3 has 15 amino acids. The germline V gene has CDR1 ENHRY and CDR2 SYGVKD. V gave up 5 bases and J gave up 4 bases; unmatched junction bases: 5. CDR3 protein: CAISPGQGAGETQYF. The CDR3 DNA reads TGTGCCATCAGTCCGGGACAGGGGGCGGGAGAGACCCAGTACTTC.

The rearrangement links TRBV11-2 to TRBJ2-2; TRBD2 agrees at 9 bases. The CDR3 covers 15 residues. Per the germline V gene, CDR1 is SGHAT and CDR2 is FQNNGV. After removal of 3 bases from V and 5 bases from J, the junction contained 4 bases not matched to a gene. CDR3: CASSFGLAGTGELFF. As DNA, the CDR3 is TGTGCCAGCAGCTTTGGTCTAGCGGGAACCGGGGAGCTGTTTTTT.

The chain has TRBV6-1 and TRBJ1-1, with D possibly TRBD1 on 6 matching bases. The CDR3 covers 14 residues. CDR1 and CDR2 from the germline V gene are MNHNS and SASEGT. The V gene lost 7 bases and the J gene lost 1 base, with 13 bases spanning the gap. CDR3 sequence reads: CASTQQGQNTEAFF. The CDR3 bases are TGTGCCAGCACGCAGCAGGGACAGAACACTGAAGCTTTCTTT.

This clone was seen just once. The chain recombines TRBV2 with TRBJ2-7; 8 bases agree with TRBD1. The germline gives CDR1 SNHLY, CDR2 FYNNEI. The CDR3 contains 14 residues. V trimming: 4 bases; J trimming: 4 bases; junction bases outside the gene matches: 6. As DNA, the CDR3 is TGTGCCAGCAGTGGACAGGGGCCGGGATACGAGCAGTACTTC. Translating it yields CASSGQGPGYEQYF.

The rearrangement joins TRBV29-1 to TRBJ1-1, with D perhaps matching TRBD1 (6 bases). The CDR3 is made up of 12 amino acids. Germline V gene data show CDR1 as SQVTM and CDR2 as ANQGSEA. Between the trimmed V and J ends, which lost 6 bases and 0 bases, there was a span of 8 bases. The CDR3 loop is CSVWTVNTEAFF. CDR3 DNA: TGCAGCGTCTGGACAGTGAACACTGAAGCTTTCTTT.

This chain joins TRBV7-9 and TRBJ2-1; 12 bases match TRBD2. This CDR3 is built from 16 residues. Germline V gives CDR1 SEHNR, CDR2 FQNEAQ (reference sequence). The J segment lost 14 bases and the V segment lost 5 bases, leaving 16 bases of the junction unmatched. Here the CDR3 DNA reads TGTGCCAGCAGCCTTCCGACTCTAGCGGGAGGGTTCTCCAAGTTCTTC. This gives the protein CASSLPTLAGGFSKFF. The full variable domain, rest sourced from reference TRBV7-9 and TRBJ2-1, is DTGVSQNPRHKITKRGQNVTFRCDPISEHNRLYWYRQTLGQGPEFLTYFQNEAQLEKSRLLSDRFSAERPKGSFSTLEIQRTEQGDSAMYLCASSLPTLAGGFSKFFGPGTRLTVL.

This clone came up once. This rearrangement joins TRBV9 to TRBJ1-2; no clear D. Between the trimmed V and J ends, which lost 0 bases and 4 bases, there was a span of 7 bases. Germline values: CDR1 SGDLS, CDR2 YYNGEE. This CDR3 region has 13 residues. The CDR3 region is CASSVAGTYGYTF. In DNA form, the CDR3 reads TGTGCCAGCAGCGTAGCGGGTACCTATGGCTACACCTTC.

The V gene is TRBV6-1, the J gene TRBJ1-5; D is perhaps TRBD1 (5 bases). The germline V gene has CDR1 MNHNS and CDR2 SASEGT. The CDR3 has 17 residues. Trimming removed 3 bases from V and 1 base from J, with 16 bases in between. CDR3 DNA: TGTGCCAGCAGTGAGGGGGGGGGTCTCCAAAGCAATCAGCCCCAGCATTTT. It yields the protein CASSEGGGLQSNQPQHF.

This clone was seen only a few times. V and J are TRBV15 and TRBJ1-1; the D is unclear. Germline V gene sequence: CDR1 LNHNV, CDR2 YYDKDF (reference sequence). The CDR3 has 15 residues. V lost 1 base to trimming and J lost 1 base, with 10 bases between them. CDR3 sequence reads: CATSRVLAPNTEAFF. DNA of the CDR3: TGTGCCACCAGCAGAGTATTGGCACCGAACACTGAAGCTTTCTTT.

The V call is TRBV5-1, the J call TRBJ2-1, with 12 bases aligning to TRBD1. With 0 bases clipped from V and 7 bases from J, the junction kept 8 bases outside the gene matches. The germline V gene encodes CDR1 SGHRS and CDR2 YFSETQ. This CDR3 is 17 amino acids long. The CDR3 DNA reads TGCGCCAGCAGCTTGGGTCCCGGGACAGGGGGCTTAAATGAGCAGTTCTTC. Its translation: CASSLGPGTGGLNEQFF.

This clone came up a few times. The V and J genes are TRBV6-5 and TRBJ1-1; the D is unclear. The CDR3 extends over 13 amino acids. Germline V CDR1 and CDR2: MNHEY, SVGAGI. V was pared by 8 bases and J by 0 bases, with 10 bases between. As DNA, the CDR3 is TGTGCCAGCCAAGTGAGGATGAACACTGAAGCTTTCTTT. As protein: CASQVRMNTEAFF.

For the CDR3, the DNA is TGCGCCAGCAGCCCCCCCAAAGATACGCAGTATTTT. Its translation is CASSPPKDTQYF. The chain uses TRBV5-1 and TRBJ2-3; D gene ambiguous. The V end was cut by 4 bases, the J end by 5 bases, with 8 bases between. This CDR3 region has 12 residues. The germline CDR1 and CDR2 sequences are SGHRS and YFSETQ.

V usage is TRBV7-2 and J usage is TRBJ2-7, with TRBD2 as a possible D gene (6 bases). The V gene's germline CDR1 is SGHTA and CDR2 FQGNSA. The ends were cut back, 0 bases at V and 0 bases at J, with 12 bases in the middle. This CDR3 is built from 16 residues. Written as DNA, the CDR3 is TGTGCCAGCAGCTTAGCAGGGACTCCTACCTCCTACGAGCAGTACTTC. This encodes CASSLAGTPTSYEQYF.

The rearrangement uses TRBV25-1 and TRBJ1-6, with TRBD1 matching 11 bases. The germline V gene has CDR1 MGHDK and CDR2 SYGVNS. The CDR3 is 18 residues long. Unmatched junction bases numbered 11, after V lost 8 bases and J lost 2 bases. The CDR3: CASRAGTGGFTYNSPLHF. The CDR3 bases are TGTGCCAGCCGCGCCGGGACAGGGGGTTTCACCTATAATTCACCCCTCCACTTT. The full variable domain, its missing parts supplied by reference TRBV25-1 and TRBJ1-6, is EADIYQTPRYLVIGTGKKITLECSQTMGHDKMYWYQQDPGMELHLIHYSYGVNSTEKGDLSSESTVSRIRTEHFPLTLESARPSHTSQYLCASRAGTGGFTYNSPLHFGNGTRLTVT.

The V gene is TRBV6-5, the J gene TRBJ2-5, with D tentatively TRBD2 (5 bases). Matching the DNA end better, TRBJ2-7 makes the J call doubtful. This CDR3 spans 15 amino acids. Germline lookup yields CDR1 MNHEY and CDR2 SVGAGI. The CDR3 DNA reads TGTGCCAGCAGCCCCGAACCGGGATTTACCTACGAGCAGTACTTC. This gives the protein CASSPEPGFTYEQYF.

This chain links TRBV6-1 with TRBJ2-5; no clear D gene. The J call may be wrong; the DNA end is better matched by TRBJ2-7. CDR3 size: 11 residues. Germline V gives CDR1 MNHNS, CDR2 SASEGT. DNA of the CDR3: TGTGCCAGCAGTGGCTTCTACGAGCAGTACTTC. Its protein is CASSGFYEQYF.

This clone was picked up one time. J is TRBJ2-1 and V is TRBV6-5; 7 nucleotides align to TRBD2. V lost 6 bases to trimming and J lost 2 bases; unmatched junction nucleotides: 7. The CDR3 is 15 residues long. CDR1 is MNHEY and CDR2 is SVGAGI in the germline V gene. CDR3 nucleotides: TGTGCCAGCAGCCGGGACTATATTACCTACAATGAGCAGTTCTTC. Its translation is CASSRDYITYNEQFF.

This chain uses TRBV27 with TRBJ1-5; possible D gene TRBD1, 6 bases. Germline assignment: CDR1 MNHEY and CDR2 SMNVEV (reference sequence). V lost 3 bases, J lost 5 bases, and 8 bases lay in between. The CDR3 totals 13 residues. CDR3 region: CASSFSGDQPQHF. Written as DNA, the CDR3 is TGTGCCAGCAGTTTCTCAGGGGATCAGCCCCAGCATTTT.

V gene TRBV5-1 combines with J gene TRBJ2-7, with TRBD2 as a possible D gene (5 bases). Per the germline V gene, CDR1 is SGHRS and CDR2 is YFSETQ. The ends were cut back, 1 base at V and 3 bases at J, with 35 bases in the middle. This CDR3 has 22 residues. This CDR3 reads CASSLRELRAVLTTLLLYEQYF. Here the CDR3 DNA reads TGCGCCAGCAGCTTGCGGGAACTACGAGCAGTACTCACCACCCTTCTTCTCTACGAGCAGTACTTC.

This clone has a handful of counts. V and J are TRBV5-8 and TRBJ2-2, with 7 positions matching TRBD2. The V and J ends lost 3 bases and 4 bases, in that order; junction bases with no gene match: 6. The CDR3 runs to 15 residues. Germline assignment: CDR1 SGHTS and CDR2 YDEGEE. Here the CDR3 reads CASSWAGEVTGELFF. The CDR3 region has the DNA TGTGCCAGCAGCTGGGCGGGAGAGGTCACCGGGGAGCTGTTTTTT.

The genes are TRBV11-1 and TRBJ2-3, with D possibly matching TRBD1 (6 bases). Germline V CDR1 and CDR2: SGHAT, FQDESV (reference sequence). Trimming cost V 2 bases and J 5 bases, with 20 bases left between them. The CDR3 is 17 amino acids. The CDR3 sequence: CASSLFLRTAEGDTQYF. The CDR3 DNA sequence: TGTGCCAGCAGCTTATTCCTTCGGACAGCCGAGGGAGATACGCAGTATTTT. Full variable domain (remainder filled in from reference TRBV11-1 and TRBJ2-3): EAEVAQSPRYKITEKSQAVAFWCDPISGHATLYWYRQILGQGPELLVQFQDESVVDDSQLPKDRFSAERLKGVDSTLKIQPAELGDSAMYLCASSLFLRTAEGDTQYFGPGTRLTVL.

The V call is TRBV6-5, the J call TRBJ1-1; D call uncertain. Germline V CDR1 and CDR2: MNHEY, SVGAGI. The V and J ends lost 5 bases and 4 bases respectively, with 14 bases between them. The CDR3 extends over 14 amino acids. CDR3 protein: CASSKTRDATEAFF. The CDR3 DNA reads as TGTGCCAGCAGTAAGACACGGGATGCCACTGAAGCTTTCTTT.

This sequence joins TRBV29-1 and TRBJ2-1; 7 nucleotides align to TRBD1. CDR3 size: 14 residues. CDR1 is SQVTM and CDR2 is ANQGSEA in the germline V gene. DNA for the CDR3: TGCACGATAAAAGGACAGGTTTCCTACAATGAGCAGTTCTTC. It translates to CTIKGQVSYNEQFF.

This chain links TRBV10-2 with TRBJ2-3, with 8 bases aligning to TRBD2. The J segment lost 3 bases and the V segment lost 10 bases, leaving 9 bases of the junction unmatched. The CDR3 loop spans 14 amino acids. Looked up from germline, CDR1 is WSHSY and CDR2 is SAAADI. Here the CDR3 DNA reads TGCGCCACAAGGAGCGGGAGTGGAACAGATACGCAGTATTTT. Translated: CATRSGSGTDTQYF.

The chain combines TRBV5-4 with TRBJ2-7; 11 nucleotides align to TRBD1. The CDR3 totals 15 residues. V lost 4 bases, J lost 7 bases, and 10 bases stayed unmatched. Germline V lookup: CDR1 SGHNT, CDR2 YYREEE (reference sequence). The CDR3 here is CASSPDPGTGGEQYF. The CDR3 DNA reads TGTGCCAGCAGCCCCGATCCCGGGACAGGGGGTGAGCAGTACTTC.

The chain combines TRBV11-3 with TRBJ2-1, with TRBD2 matching over 10 bases. Germline lookup yields CDR1 SGHNT and CDR2 YENEEA. V gave up 3 bases and J gave up 5 bases; unmatched junction bases: 7. The CDR3 is made up of 16 amino acids. CDR3 residues: CASSFRSGRTDNEQFF. The CDR3 DNA is TGTGCCAGCAGCTTCCGTAGCGGGAGGACCGACAATGAGCAGTTCTTC.

To note about this clone: The same CDR3 arises from other DNA sequences in this sample as well. The chain has TRBV19 and TRBJ1-1; maybe TRBD1 (6 bases). V lost 5 bases and J 14 bases, leaving 24 bases between the germline ends. The CDR3 is made up of 14 amino acids. The germline gives CDR1 LNHDA, CDR2 SQIVND (reference sequence). CDR3 sequence (DNA): TGTGCCAGTAGTCTACGACAGGATCTCCCCAATAGATTCTTT. Translated, it gives CASSLRQDLPNRFF.

CDR3 sequence (DNA): TGTGCCAGTAGCAGGGGGGCTAATAGCAATCAGCCCCAGCATTTT. Translated: CASSRGANSNQPQHF. This chain joins TRBV19 and TRBJ1-5, with 7 bases lining up with TRBD1. CDR3 length: 15 residues. Germline V lookup: CDR1 LNHDA, CDR2 SQIVND (reference sequence). V lost 6 bases and J lost 0; bases outside the gene matches: 5.